This T cell receptor beta chain was captured by sequencing in a study of radiotherapy plus CTLA-4 blockade in lung cancer. Whole-study context: 15% to 20% of patients responded objectively, and roughly 31% achieved disease control.

Study-wide findings and caveats: Radiotherapy was combined with ipilimumab, and tumor-derived TCR clones then expanded in blood.

Produced via immunoSEQ multiplex PCR; TCRdb's table is partial and in-frame only. The sample has about 45,000 clones, 73% seen once. In this sample, this clone turned up a few times. Its antigen remains unidentified. This clonotype was sampled from a human donor with non-small cell lung cancer who had a complete response to radiotherapy plus ipilimumab. The specimen comprised peripheral blood, sampled from a patient treated with radiotherapy plus ipilimumab.

DNA for the CDR3: TGTGCCAGCAGCGTAGGGGACTACCCCACCAACGAGCAGTACTTC. Protein sequence: CASSVGDYPTNEQYF. The gene calls are TRBV9 and TRBJ2-7, with 7 bases identical to TRBD2. The CDR3 is 15 amino acids. In germline, CDR1 is SGDLS, CDR2 YYNGEE. The V gene end was trimmed by 0 bases and the J gene end by 5 bases; junction bases not matched to a gene: 8.